This entry describes one TCR beta chain. This clonotype was recorded at least ten times. Its antigen is not yet known. Base qualities were left out, and no much larger clone turns up one base away. Libraries were prepared through multiplex PCR. Instrument used: Illumina HiSeq 4000. To build TCR beta libraries, CDR3 regions were amplified by Arm-PCR using iRepertoire HTBI primers. PCR products were gel purified before sequencing. The authors' pipeline ran thus. A total of some 60 TRBV and some 15 TRBJ segments were identified across samples and were used for gene usage analysis of CDR3 amino acid clonotypes. Filtered high-quality paired reads were merged into contigs using COPE and FqMerger. BLAST was used to align contigs to IMGT TRBV, TRBD and TRBJ reference genes, and CDR3 was defined according to IMGT. Any clonotype with a frequency above 0.1% was counted as a highly expanded clone. Shannon entropy served as the measure of repertoire diversity, while the Gini coefficient captured V-J evenness. A clonotype found in more than one individual was treated as public. TCRdb reprocessed the public reads (quality trimming at Q25 with fastp, clone calling with MiXCR) and kept in-frame beta chains. Under each unique CDR3 protein, matching rows form one entry showing the most common genes and DNA. TCRdb's processing, not the authors', yielded these V and J calls. The sample profile shows some 240,000 distinct CDR3 sequences; around 19% of them were found once. The ten largest clonotypes hold roughly 12% of the sample.

This sample stems from a study of regulatory T cells in long-lasting Graves disease (dated by TCRdb to the early 2020s). For the study in its entirety: Newly diagnosed Graves' disease patients had taken antithyroid drugs for less than 3 months. Patients with persistent Graves' disease were compared with patients with newly diagnosed Graves' disease using TCR sequencing and RNA sequencing of peripheral blood. The study took place in China and was registered as a clinical trial. A total of around 35 samples were covered by TCR sequencing, comprising approximately 13 persistent and roughly 20 newly diagnosed Graves' disease patients.

This specimen's time point label, per the study, means: newly diagnosed GD, antithyroid drugs for less than 3 months. RNA was extracted from PBMCs in TRIzol for both TCR sequencing and RNA sequencing. The diagnosis of Graves' disease followed American Thyroid Association guidelines. Patients for the study were recruited at an endocrinology department in Xi'an, China. Each patient gave approximately 10 milliliters of peripheral blood, collected in an EDTA anticoagulant tube. Ficoll Paque Plus density gradient separation was used to isolate PBMCs, and no additional T cell sorting was done. An Agilent 2100 Bioanalyzer and agarose gel were used to check RNA quality, while a NanoDrop 2000 measured RNA concentration. Trimming at the junction amounts to 2 bases on V and 4 bases on J, and the germline ends lie 9 bases apart. Via the germline V gene, CDR1 is SGHRS and CDR2 YFSETQ. Measured from the cysteine to the phenylalanine, the CDR3 is 13 residues long. Solely the CDR3 DNA is kept, with 39 bases framed from the first base.

General study outcomes and caveats: The authors noted that the small sample size was a limitation that may lower accuracy. Peripheral blood alone was examined, since thyroid tissue, which constituted the primary lesion, could not be accessed. A larger number of public clonotypes was shared among persistent patients (fewer than 3,000) than among newly diagnosed patients (around 870). Sequencing and analysis were restricted to the TCR beta chain. Compared with newly diagnosed patients, persistent Graves' disease patients had lower TCR Shannon entropy and fewer highly expanded clones, which suggests clonal expansion. Persistent disease showed preferential use of TRBV28, TRBJ1-2 and TRBJ2-5, whereas newly diagnosed disease favored TRBV20-1 and TRBJ2-1.

The same sample was also used in a study of T cells in Graves' hyperthyroidism and ophthalmopathy. The second source states: Stable Graves' hyperthyroidism was defined as the absence of progression to ophthalmopathy over 18 months of follow-up. Hyperthyroidism patients were newly diagnosed, with disease duration under 2 months, and aged 18 to 65 years. Exclusion was applied to patients with uncontrolled infections, other autoimmune diseases, pregnancy or lactation. Clinical symptoms, serum thyroxine and TRAb, thyroid ultrasound, and orbital computed tomography formed the basis for the diagnoses. For the first round of RT-PCR on the TCR CDR3, the HTBI primer set was used together with the Qiagen OneStep RT-PCR kit. Most expanded thyroid clonotypes (frequency above 0.001) were also detected in blood, a finding suggesting that blood repertoires may reflect thyroid immune responses. A 13 V-J signature model separated ophthalmopathy from stable hyperthyroidism, with about 90% sensitivity and 81.08% specificity in cross-validation and 80%/75% in testing. In validation, progression to ophthalmopathy was predicted by the model with roughly 71% sensitivity and roughly 76% specificity, a median of approximately 6.5 months before onset. To identify TCR V-J signatures that set the groups apart, the researchers used a discovery cohort of 90 to 100 patients, made up of 43 with Graves' ophthalmopathy and 57 with stable Graves' hyperthyroidism. An independent validation cohort of around 19 hyperthyroidism patients and about 15 patients who later progressed to ophthalmopathy tested prospective prediction of ophthalmopathy. The 75 to 100 discovery patients were divided at random into training and test sets in a 7:3 ratio. In addition, the study compared T-cell repertoires in thyroid tissue and in blood from about 6 Graves' hyperthyroidism patients. After blood sampling, hyperthyroidism patients were treated with methimazole at a starting dose of 30 mg daily, and ophthalmopathy patients were treated with high-dose intravenous methylprednisolone. Libraries were constructed in a second round of multiplex PCR, after which size selection and purification were performed. Libraries were sequenced paired-end with 100 bp reads on an Illumina HiSeq2000. Raw data were processed with SOAPnuke, discarding reads with adapters, uncalled bases, mean Phred below 15, or no exact constant-primer or identifier match. High-quality paired reads were merged with COPE v1.2.5, and unique nucleotide sequences were defined as clonotypes. MiTCR v1.1 was used to align clonotypes to the IMGT TRBV, TRBD and TRBJ reference segments. Only V-J combinations with frequency above 0.0001, covering about 99% of repertoires, were analysed. The TCS score was defined as F50 (clonal expansion) divided by E x V (chaos), with BLOSUM62-based TCRdist calculated between CDR3 peptides within each V-J. Welch's t-statistics and random forest reduced roughly 500 V-J features to 13, which were used in a naive Bayes classifier (R e1071). Sample size was not statistically predetermined, and investigators were not blinded to group allocation. According to the paper, TCR Vbeta CDR3 sequencing was carried out on approximately 140 peripheral blood samples, which came from 40 to 45 ophthalmopathy, approximately 72 hyperthyroidism and roughly 17 progressor patients.

In this chain, TRBV5-1 is recombined with TRBJ1-2; the D gene identity is not certain. The clonotype comes from a woman aged 25 to 39 with Graves disease. Donor details come from another sample of the same person, matched by shared clones. Sequences were derived from peripheral blood mononuclear cells (PBMCs), sampled at new diagnosis, from a patient treated with antithyroid drugs. The CDR3 here reads CASSFDYAYGYTF. In nucleotides, the sequence is TGCGCCAGCAGCTTCGACTACGCCTATGGCTACACCTTC.